The clone carrying this T cell receptor (beta chain) was counted only a few times. The antigen remains unidentified. These data originate in a study of beta chain features in type 1 diabetes. At the level of the study: Examination covered roughly 100,000,000 sorted cells spanning all samples. Whole-study findings and limits: For patients and controls alike, PCR might favor shorter templates to the same degree. At VDJ recombination sites, type 1 diabetes patients had fewer insertions and more deleted nucleotides.

Unmatched junction bases numbered 3, after V lost 5 bases and J lost 1 base. Germline V gene data show CDR1 as LGHNA and CDR2 as YSLEER. This CDR3 comprises 14 residues. The isolated RNA, all of it, was reverse transcribed, so expressed TCRB transcripts were what got sequenced. Sequencing was performed with immunoSEQ multiplex PCR; in TCRdb, only in-frame clones are kept and a portion is missing. The sample yields roughly 150,000 clones, approximately 12% seen once. Each sorted fraction was over 95% pure. This sequence originates from a man younger than 35 in good health. The sequenced sample was central memory CD4+ T cells from blood. The V and J genes are TRBV4-3 and TRBJ1-1, with 8 bases aligning to TRBD1. The CDR3 nucleotides read TGCGCCAGCAGCTCCCAGGGGGCGAACACTGAAGCTTTCTTT. It specifies CASSSQGANTEAFF.